This paragraph reports one TCR beta chain. Its antigen remains unknown. J was trimmed by 6 bases and V by 1 base; bases with no gene match: 12. The CDR3 sequence is 17 residues long. From germline, CDR1 is SGHDT and CDR2 YYEEEE. This record comes from a study of CD8 T cells in ankylosing spondylitis. The study's findings and limits: Disease-linked clones bore a CD8+ phenotype and were relatively rare in peripheral blood. Before this, some motif variants had been reported in reactive arthritis synovial fluid and blood. Ankylosing spondylitis blood seemed to carry a telltale TCR beta motif made of several highly homologous variants.

TCR beta libraries were made by quantitative 5'-RACE with molecular barcodes. TCRdb passed the 5' RACE reads through MiXCR, listing each CDR3 protein once. The table has some 330,000 distinct CDR3 sequences, around 7.6% seen once. The sequenced sample consisted of blood, either unsorted or a sorted T cell fraction (not recorded which). The sequence derives from a male donor with ankylosing spondylitis. V is TRBV5-6 and J is TRBJ2-2, with TRBD2 matching over 7 bases. The CDR3 DNA is TGTGCCAGCAGCTTGTTGTTAGCGGGTACACTCGCCGGGGAGCTGTTTTTT. Its translation: CASSLLLAGTLAGELFF.